This passage covers 29 T cell receptor beta chains from one sample sequenced in a study of T cells in Graves' hyperthyroidism and ophthalmopathy. The TCR beta CDR3 regions underwent amplification using RNA transcripts as the source. HTBI primers were used for first-round RT-PCR of the TCR CDR3. TCRdb independently ran MiXCR on the multiplex PCR reads; one entry per CDR3 protein. The sample has roughly 720,000 distinct CDR3 sequences, 15% to 20% seen once. Material: blood. The receptors come from a man aged 50 to 60 with Graves' hyperthyroidism.

This clonotype has ten or more counts. The gene calls are TRBV7-8 and TRBJ1-1; D is possibly TRBD1 (6 bases). V was pared by 2 bases and J by 0 bases, with 16 bases between. The CDR3 totals 17 residues. CDR1 is SGHVS and CDR2 is FQNEAQ in the germline V gene. CDR3 sequence: CASSLRLGGRLNTEAFF. CDR3 coding DNA: TGTGCCAGCAGCTTAAGGTTGGGGGGGCGATTGAACACTGAAGCTTTCTTT.

This clonotype occurred many times. The chain carries TRBV20-1 and TRBJ2-2; the D call may be TRBD1 or TRBD2 (6 bases each). The V end lost 3 bases, the J end lost 6 bases, and 14 bases lay between the germline ends. This CDR3 comprises 14 residues. CDR1 DFQATT and CDR2 SNEGSKA come from the germline V gene (reference sequence). The CDR3 DNA follows: TGCAGTGCTAGGGCCGGGGGCTGGGCCGGGGAGCTGTTTTTT. Translated, it gives CSARAGGWAGELFF.

There are many counts of this clonotype. CDR3 DNA sequence: TGTGCCAGCAGCCAGCATCTTAAGGGGCCGAACTATGGCTACACCTTC. It translates to CASSQHLKGPNYGYTF. This chain connects TRBV3-1 to TRBJ1-2; a weak D match, TRBD1 (5 bases). The germline CDR1 and CDR2 sequences are LGHDT and YNNKEL (reference sequence). This CDR3 spans 16 amino acids. The V end was cut by 3 bases, the J end by 2 bases, with 16 bases between.

This chain links TRBV2 with TRBJ1-1, with D perhaps TRBD1 (5 bases). V gave up 7 bases and J gave up 1 base, with 16 bases separating them. The CDR3 is 15 residues long. Per germline, CDR1 SNHLY and CDR2 FYNNEI. The CDR3, as DNA: TGTGCCAGCACCGAGGTCCTGGGGCAGAACACTGAAGCTTTCTTT. Translating it yields CASTEVLGQNTEAFF.

This clonotype was picked up many times. The V call is TRBV6-5, the J call TRBJ2-1, with D perhaps matching TRBD2 (5 bases). The CDR3 totals 17 residues. The germline V and J ends were trimmed by 0 bases and 2 bases, with 14 bases remaining between them. Per the germline V gene, CDR1 is MNHEY and CDR2 is SVGAGI. The DNA of the CDR3 is TGTGCCAGCAGTTACTCGAGGGCCGGAACCACCTACAATGAGCAGTTCTTC. This encodes CASSYSRAGTTYNEQFF.

This chain uses TRBV29-1 with TRBJ2-2, with TRBD1 identical over 8 bases. Germline CDR1 and CDR2: SQVTM and ANQGSEA. This CDR3 has 14 residues. Unmatched junction bases numbered 3, after V lost 4 bases and J lost 2 bases. The CDR3 protein is CSVAGGPNTGELFF. The CDR3 DNA sequence: TGCAGCGTTGCAGGGGGCCCAAACACCGGGGAGCTGTTTTTT.

There are a few counts of this clonotype. V is TRBV20-1 and J is TRBJ2-3, with 10 bases matching TRBD2. CDR3 size: 17 residues. CDR1 is DFQATT and CDR2 is SNEGSKA in the germline V gene (reference sequence). V dropped 5 bases and J dropped 0; count of bases not matched to a gene: 11. In DNA, the CDR3 is TGCAGTGCTCCATCCAGCGGGAGGGCCCTAAGCACAGATACGCAGTATTTT. Its translation is CSAPSSGRALSTDTQYF.

This clonotype was recorded at least ten times. The chain combines TRBV7-8 with TRBJ1-2, with D perhaps matching TRBD1 (6 bases). There are 15 residues in the CDR3. Looked up from germline, CDR1 is SGHVS and CDR2 is FQNEAQ. Trimming pared 1 base from V and 5 bases from J, leaving 14 bases between. The CDR3 sequence: CASSLVQGGDYGYTF. CDR3 nucleotide sequence: TGTGCCAGCAGCTTAGTCCAAGGGGGGGATTATGGCTACACCTTC.

The gene calls are TRBV28 and TRBJ2-2, with 10 bases identical to TRBD2. J was trimmed by 3 bases and V by 5 bases; bases with no gene match: 3. This CDR3 has 15 residues. CDR1 and CDR2 from the germline V gene are MDHEN and SYDVKM. In nucleotides, the CDR3 is TGTGCCAGCAGTCCTAGCGGGAGTCACACCGGGGAGCTGTTTTTT. Its translation: CASSPSGSHTGELFF. The variable domain in full, completed from reference TRBV28 and TRBJ2-2, reads DVKVTQSSRYLVKRTGEKVFLECVQDMDHENMFWYRQDPGLGLRLIYFSYDVKMKEKGDIPEGYSVSREKKERFSLILESASTNQTSMYLCASSPSGSHTGELFFGEGSRLTVL.

This chain uses TRBV6-1 with TRBJ2-1; no clear D gene. CDR1 MNHNS and CDR2 SASEGT come from the germline V gene. Trimming took 6 bases from V and 4 from J, leaving 7 bases between them. The CDR3 has 12 amino acids. CDR3 sequence reads: CASRTEYNEQFF. The CDR3 DNA sequence: TGTGCCAGCAGGACGGAATACAATGAGCAGTTCTTC.

This clonotype was observed a few times. V and J are TRBV6-1 and TRBJ2-7, with TRBD2 identical over 11 bases. The CDR3 contains 15 residues. Unmatched junction bases numbered 8, after V lost 5 bases and J lost 5 bases. CDR1 is MNHNS, CDR2 SASEGT, per germline. CDR3 region: CASSPTSGRLDEQYF. The CDR3 DNA is TGTGCCAGCAGTCCAACTAGCGGGAGATTAGACGAGCAGTACTTC.

This clonotype has at least ten counts. The chain links TRBV28 to TRBJ2-3, with 7 bases matching TRBD2. The CDR3 is 15 amino acids. Germline trimming cut 5 bases from V and 0 bases from J; bases unmatched to any gene: 5. Per germline, CDR1 MDHEN and CDR2 SYDVKM. Here the CDR3 reads CASSPTSVSTDTQYF. CDR3 DNA sequence: TGTGCCAGCAGTCCAACTAGCGTTAGCACAGATACGCAGTATTTT.

In the case of this clonotype: A read error may be the cause here, since a much bigger clone is one base away. This sequence joins TRBV30 and TRBJ1-5; D gene ambiguous. This CDR3 is built from 12 residues. V lost 5 bases to trimming and J lost 0 bases, with 5 bases between them. Germline lookup yields CDR1 GTSNPN and CDR2 SVGIG (reference sequence). CDR3 protein: CAWHTSNQPQHF. For the CDR3, the DNA is TGTGCCTGGCACACTAGCAATCAGCCCCAGCATTTT.

Concerning this clonotype itself: Possible read error: a much larger clone is one base away. This chain uses TRBV14 with TRBJ1-1; possible D gene TRBD1, 5 bases. Germline V gene lookup returns CDR1 SGHDN and CDR2 FVKESK. The length of the CDR3 is 15 residues. The CDR3 loop reads CASSQMDNVATEALF. The CDR3 region has the DNA TGTGCCAGCAGCCAAATGGACAACGTCGCGACTGAAGCTCTCTTT.

There are many counts of this clonotype. J is TRBJ2-5 and V is TRBV19; 8 positions match TRBD2. Germline CDR1 reads LNHDA; CDR2 reads SQIVND (reference sequence). CDR3 length equals 14 residues. The V segment lost 1 base and the J segment 5 bases; nucleotides outside the gene matches: 3. CDR3 in DNA: TGTGCCAGTAGTATAGTCCCGGGGGGGGAGACCCAGTACTTC. Translated: CASSIVPGGETQYF.

Ten or more counts support this clonotype. The rearrangement uses TRBV11-2 and TRBJ1-4; D is unresolved. V lost 5 bases to trimming and J lost 7 bases, with 14 bases between them. Germline assignment: CDR1 SGHAT and CDR2 FQNNGV. The CDR3 is 14 residues long. CDR3 sequence: CASSPGRRSEKLFF. CDR3 bases: TGTGCCAGCAGCCCGGGCCGACGTAGTGAAAAACTGTTTTTT. The full variable domain, with the rest looked up from reference TRBV11-2 and TRBJ1-4, is EAGVAQSPRYKIIEKRQSVAFWCNPISGHATLYWYQQILGQGPKLLIQFQNNGVVDDSQLPKDRFSAERLKGVDSTLKIQPAKLEDSAVYLCASSPGRRSEKLFFGSGTQLSVL.

The chain carries TRBV10-3 and TRBJ2-7; D remains ambiguous. The CDR3 consists of 12 residues. Germline V CDR1 and CDR2: ENHRY, SYGVKD. Deletions cut 7 bases from V and 0 bases from J, with 7 bases between. CDR3 residues: CAIMAGSYEQYF. The CDR3, as DNA: TGTGCCATCATGGCAGGCTCCTACGAGCAGTACTTC.

V gene TRBV28 combines with J gene TRBJ2-1; the D call may be TRBD1 or TRBD2 (5 bases each). CDR1 and CDR2 (germline): MDHEN, SYDVKM. The CDR3 is 12 residues long. V gave up 6 bases and J gave up 6 bases, with 9 bases separating them. CDR3 loop: CASRLGTNEQFF. CDR3 DNA: TGTGCCAGCAGACTCGGGACCAATGAGCAGTTCTTC.

This clonotype was seen repeatedly, ten times or more. The CDR3 DNA is TGTGCCAGCAGCCCGGGACAGGGGCCGGGCGAGCAGTACTTC. Protein: CASSPGQGPGEQYF. This chain joins TRBV7-3 and TRBJ2-7, with 10 bases fitting TRBD1. The CDR3 spans 14 residues. J gave up 6 bases and V 5 bases, and 7 bases lay outside the gene matches. Germline loops: CDR1 SGHTA, CDR2 FQGTGA.

This clonotype was observed at least ten times. The genes are TRBV7-2 and TRBJ1-4; tentatively, D is TRBD1 (5 bases). This CDR3 is 15 amino acids long. Between the trimmed V and J ends, which lost 3 bases and 5 bases, there was a span of 13 bases. Germline CDR1 SGHTA, CDR2 FQGNSA. CDR3 residues: CASSFEGLGNEKLFF. The CDR3, as DNA: TGTGCCAGCAGCTTTGAGGGGCTTGGGAATGAAAAACTGTTTTTT.

At least ten counts were recorded for this clonotype. The J gene is TRBJ1-1, the V gene TRBV6-1, with D uncertain. CDR3 length: 13 amino acids. Trimming left V 8 bases short and J 3 bases short, with 13 bases between. Germline CDR1 reads MNHNS; CDR2 reads SASEGT. The CDR3 sequence is CASPRSMDTEAFF. Written as DNA, the CDR3 is TGTGCCAGCCCTCGGAGTATGGACACTGAAGCTTTCTTT.

The chain couples TRBV6-9 to TRBJ1-3; D might be TRBD1 (5 bases). The germline V and J ends were trimmed by 3 bases and 2 bases, with 11 bases remaining between them. CDR3 length: 15 residues. Germline CDR1 is MNHGY and CDR2 is SVAAGI. CDR3 protein: CASSYRERTGNTIYF. The CDR3 DNA sequence: TGTGCCAGCAGTTACAGGGAGAGAACTGGAAACACCATATATTTT.

This clonotype was seen a few times. V and J are TRBV29-1 and TRBJ2-2; a possible D gene is TRBD2 (5 bases). Germline loops: CDR1 SQVTM, CDR2 ANQGSEA. Trimming removed 4 bases at V and 5 bases at J, with 20 bases between. The CDR3 has 16 residues. CDR3 nucleotide sequence: TGCAGCGTTGTGTACGCGGGTTACGGAGAGACCGGGGAGCTGTTTTTT. It codes for CSVVYAGYGETGELFF.

The chain links TRBV6-2 or TRBV6-3 to TRBJ2-1, with D possibly being TRBD2 (7 bases). Trimming left V 2 bases short and J 9 bases short, with 14 bases between. The CDR3 totals 14 residues. Germline V gene lookup returns CDR1 MNHEY and CDR2 SVGEGT. DNA of the CDR3: TGTGCCAGCAGTTACGGGGGAGGGGGGGGTGAGCAGTTCTTC. Protein: CASSYGGGGGEQFF.

This clonotype has at least ten counts. The rearrangement uses TRBV30 and TRBJ2-7; D is uncertain. V gave up 6 bases and J gave up 2 bases, with 17 bases separating them. This CDR3 has 14 residues. The germline V gene encodes CDR1 GTSNPN and CDR2 SVGIG (reference sequence). The CDR3 nucleotides are TGTGCCTGTCATGGACGGGCGGCCCCCTACGAGCAGTACTTC. This translates into CACHGRAAPYEQYF.

This clonotype came up many times. The chain recombines TRBV28 with TRBJ2-7; D is perhaps TRBD1 (5 bases). Germline CDR1 MDHEN, CDR2 SYDVKM. The CDR3 contains 13 residues. V lost 8 bases to trimming and J lost 7 bases, with 18 bases between them. The CDR3 DNA reads as TGTGCCAGCTGGGGCAGGGAAGAAAGGGAGCAGTACTTC. Translated, it gives CASWGREEREQYF.

With respect to this clonotype: A much bigger clone sits one base away, suggesting this may be a read error. Because it lacks the conserved phenylalanine or tryptophan at the end, this CDR3 is likely a read error. The chain joins TRBV28 to TRBJ2-7; 9 positions match TRBD2. Germline CDR1 is MDHEN and CDR2 is SYDVKM. The CDR3 consists of 15 residues. J gave up 4 bases and V 7 bases, and 11 bases lay outside the gene matches. DNA of the CDR3: TGTGCCAGCAATGCGGGGGGGGGGTTCAATTACGAGCAGTACCTC. Its translation: CASNAGGGFNYEQYL.

The rearrangement joins TRBV14 to TRBJ2-3, with 7 positions matching TRBD2. V shed 4 bases, J shed 1 base, and the junction held 11 bases outside the gene matches. This CDR3 has 17 residues. Germline-derived CDR1 and CDR2 are SGHDN and FVKESK. The CDR3 region is CASSPRLSGTGTDTQYF. The CDR3 DNA sequence: TGTGCCAGCAGCCCCCGCCTCAGCGGGACCGGCACAGATACGCAGTATTTT.

The sample holds many counts of this clonotype. The gene calls are TRBV28 and TRBJ2-7; 11 bases are a match to TRBD2. The germline gives CDR1 MDHEN, CDR2 SYDVKM. The junction had 5 bases not matched to a gene; V was cut back by 7 bases and J by 0 bases. The CDR3 contains 15 residues. In nucleotides, the CDR3 is TGTGCCAGCACCTTGGGACTAGCGGTCTCCTACGAGCAGTACTTC. Its translation is CASTLGLAVSYEQYF.